Each of the 11 T cell receptor beta chains below was sequenced from the same sample in a study of shared clonotypes between healthy human individuals. Positive CCR7 selection of CD45RO-negative cells yielded the naive CD8 cells, and terminally differentiated effector memory CD45RA+ cells were excluded. Data came from immunoSEQ multiplex PCR; TCRdb stores just in-frame clones and leaves some out. The table lists under 850,000 clones, about 92% of them singletons, with 24% in the top ten. Sequencing was done on a sample of naive CD8+ T cells sorted from blood. The receptors were sampled from a man younger than 45 in good health.

The V call is TRBV11-2, the J call TRBJ2-2; TRBD2 might be the D (6 bases). Between the trimmed V and J ends, which lost 5 bases and 6 bases, there was a span of 13 bases. This CDR3 contains 14 residues. CDR1 SGHAT and CDR2 FQNNGV come from the germline V gene. CDR3 in DNA: TGTGCCAGCAGCGCGGGACCCCTTGCCGGGGAGCTGTTTTTT. As protein: CASSAGPLAGELFF.

Here the CDR3 DNA reads TGTGCCAGCAGCTTGGATTCGGCAGTCTTCTCCTACAATGAGCAGTTCTTC. Its translation is CASSLDSAVFSYNEQFF. V and J are TRBV5-8 and TRBJ2-1; D not certain. The germline V gene encodes CDR1 SGHTS and CDR2 YDEGEE. This CDR3 is 17 amino acids long. V lost 0 bases to trimming and J lost 0 bases, with 13 bases between them.

The genes are TRBV5-8 and TRBJ2-2; 7 bases are shared with TRBD1. The CDR3 is 16 amino acids. V was pared by 4 bases and J by 1 base, with 7 bases of the junction left unmatched. Germline loops: CDR1 SGHTS, CDR2 YDEGEE. This CDR3 is CASSRPGQMNTGELFF. CDR3 in DNA: TGTGCCAGCAGCCGACCGGGACAGATGAACACCGGGGAGCTGTTTTTT.

The count of this clone is one. This rearrangement joins TRBV5-1 to TRBJ1-1; D gene uncertain. Per germline, CDR1 SGHRS and CDR2 YFSETQ. This CDR3 is built from 17 residues. V gave up 4 bases and J gave up 2 bases, with 21 bases separating them. CDR3: CASSLSPFEILNTEAFF. As DNA, the CDR3 is TGCGCCAGCAGCCTAAGCCCCTTCGAAATTTTAAACACTGAAGCTTTCTTT. The variable domain in full, completed from reference TRBV5-1 and TRBJ1-1, reads KAGVTQTPRYLIKTRGQQVTLSCSPISGHRSVSWYQQTPGQGLQFLFEYFSETQRNKGNFPGRFSGRQFSNSRSEMNVSTLELGDSALYLCASSLSPFEILNTEAFFGQGTRLTVV.

This clone was seen once. The rearrangement uses TRBV10-1 and TRBJ2-3; D gene ambiguous. Germline V lookup: CDR1 WNHNN, CDR2 SYGVQD (reference sequence). This CDR3 has 16 amino acids. V was clipped by 0 bases and J by 2 bases, with 12 bases between them. The CDR3 loop reads CASSESLLAVTDTQYF. CDR3 coding DNA: TGCGCCAGCAGTGAGTCGTTGTTAGCAGTCACAGATACGCAGTATTTT.

This chain links TRBV9 with TRBJ1-1; D remains unclear. The germline CDR1 and CDR2 sequences are SGDLS and YYNGEE. The CDR3 is 13 amino acids. Trimming removed 2 bases from V and 0 bases from J, with 5 bases in between. The CDR3: CASSVTVNTEAFF. CDR3 nucleotide sequence: TGTGCCAGCAGCGTGACGGTGAACACTGAAGCTTTCTTT.

The CDR3, as DNA: TGTGCCAGCTCACCCCAAGGGCGGGAGGGTAACTACGAGCAGTACTTC. Translation gives CASSPQGREGNYEQYF. The J gene is TRBJ2-7, the V gene TRBV18; 9 bases are shared with TRBD2. Looked up from germline, CDR1 is KGHSH and CDR2 is LQKENI. The CDR3 totals 16 residues. The V gene end was trimmed by 3 bases and the J gene end by 3 bases; junction bases not matched to a gene: 9.

CDR3: CASSVGGSGVNEQFF. DNA for the CDR3: TGTGCCAGCAGCGTGGGGGGTAGCGGTGTGAATGAGCAGTTCTTC. The chain couples TRBV11-2 to TRBJ2-1; TRBD2 is a possible D gene (6 bases). Germline values: CDR1 SGHAT, CDR2 FQNNGV. Trimming took off 5 bases at V and 7 bases at J, with 18 bases between the two ends. This CDR3 has 15 amino acids.

The V call is TRBV7-2, the J call TRBJ2-5; D ambiguous. Germline V lookup: CDR1 SGHTA, CDR2 FQGNSA. V was trimmed by 3 bases and J by 2 bases, leaving 10 bases between them. The CDR3 spans 14 residues. The CDR3 nucleotides read TGTGCCAGCAGCTTCCCAGCAGGACAAGAGACCCAGTACTTC. This gives the protein CASSFPAGQETQYF. Complete variable domain (other parts from reference TRBV7-2 and TRBJ2-5): GAGVSQSPSNKVTEKGKDVELRCDPISGHTALYWYRQSLGQGLEFLIYFQGNSAPDKSGLPSDRFSAERTGGSVSTLTIQRTQQEDSAVYLCASSFPAGQETQYFGPGTRLLVL.

This chain uses TRBV6-1 with TRBJ1-1, with D perhaps matching TRBD1 (5 bases). This CDR3 contains 18 residues. Per germline, CDR1 MNHNS and CDR2 SASEGT. Trimming cost V 2 bases and J 5 bases, with 24 bases left between them. The CDR3 bases are TGTGCCAGCAGTGAATCCGGGCAGGGAAGGTGGTTGGGGACTGAAGCTTTCTTT. The encoded protein is CASSESGQGRWLGTEAFF.

The chain links TRBV2 to TRBJ2-2; D is unclear. The V end lost 10 bases, the J end lost 5 bases, and 11 bases lay between the germline ends. This CDR3 region has 12 residues. Germline V gene lookup returns CDR1 SNHLY and CDR2 FYNNEI. CDR3: CAILSRTGELFF. In DNA, the CDR3 is TGTGCCATCCTTAGTAGAACCGGGGAGCTGTTTTTT. The full variable domain, in which reference TRBV2 and TRBJ2-2 provide the parts outside the CDR3, is EPEVTQTPSHQVTQMGQEVILRCVPISNHLYFYWYRQILGQKVEFLVSFYNNEISEKSEIFDDQFSVERPDGSNFTLKIRSTKLEDSAMYFCAILSRTGELFFGEGSRLTVL.